The 9 T cell receptor beta chains below come from one sample, sequenced in a study of identical twins. A single record per CDR3 protein comes from TCRdb applying MiXCR to the 5' RACE reads. Of some 260,000 distinct CDR3 sequences detected, about 14% appear once; the ten largest clones hold 8.5% to 10%. The sequencing sample was made of memory (CD45RO+) T cells sorted from blood. The receptors originated from a woman younger than 35 in good health.

The rearrangement links TRBV28 to TRBJ2-5, with D maybe TRBD1 (5 bases). V gave up 5 bases and J gave up 4 bases, with 17 bases separating them. CDR1 is MDHEN, CDR2 SYDVKM, per germline. The CDR3 length is 15 residues. The CDR3 is CASSIRTLGRETQYF. The CDR3 DNA follows: TGTGCCAGCAGTATCCGGACCCTGGGGCGAGAGACCCAGTACTTC.

The chain is built from TRBV29-1 and TRBJ2-7, with D maybe TRBD1 (6 bases). Trimming pared 6 bases from V and 2 bases from J, leaving 14 bases between. The CDR3 has 13 amino acids. The germline CDR1 and CDR2 sequences are SQVTM and ANQGSEA. The CDR3: CSVQGYRAYEQYF. The CDR3 nucleotides read TGCAGCGTGCAGGGGTATCGGGCCTACGAGCAGTACTTC.

This clonotype was counted many times. CDR3 amino acids: CASSLGRIMNTEAFF. The CDR3, as DNA: TGCGCCAGCAGCTTGGGACGAATCATGAACACTGAAGCTTTCTTT. The rearrangement uses TRBV5-1 and TRBJ1-1, with D unresolved. This CDR3 comprises 15 residues. The germline V gene encodes CDR1 SGHRS and CDR2 YFSETQ. V lost 0 bases and J lost 0, with 9 bases in between.

The V call is TRBV3-1, the J call TRBJ2-3; 7 positions match TRBD2. This CDR3 spans 14 amino acids. Germline V gives CDR1 LGHDT, CDR2 YNNKEL (reference sequence). Trimming at V came to 4 bases and at J to 6 bases, leaving 7 bases not matched to a gene. The CDR3 DNA is TGTGCCAGCAGCCTCTCCCCAGCGGGGGATACGCAGTATTTT. The encoded protein is CASSLSPAGDTQYF.

This clonotype was seen more than once but under ten times. The J gene is TRBJ1-5, the V gene TRBV12-3 or TRBV12-4; D perhaps matches TRBD1 (5 bases). CDR3 length: 12 amino acids. Trimming removed 7 bases from V and 7 bases from J, with 11 bases in between. Written as DNA, the CDR3 is TGTGCCAGCACTCAACGGGGGCAGCCCCAGCATTTT. This codes for CASTQRGQPQHF.

V is TRBV24-1 and J is TRBJ1-1; 7 bases map to TRBD1. Germline V gives CDR1 KGHDR, CDR2 SFDVKD. Germline trimming cut 4 bases from V and 0 bases from J; bases unmatched to any gene: 4. This CDR3 is 15 amino acids long. The CDR3 DNA reads as TGTGCCACCAGTGACAGGACAGGTTTGAACACTGAAGCTTTCTTT. Its protein is CATSDRTGLNTEAFF.

This clonotype was detected only a few times. This chain links TRBV5-1 with TRBJ2-6; 11 bases are shared with TRBD1. The CDR3 is made up of 17 amino acids. Losses at the gene ends were 3 bases for V and 2 bases for J; bases not matched to a gene: 4. Germline V gives CDR1 SGHRS, CDR2 YFSETQ. DNA for the CDR3: TGCGCCAGCAGCTCCTGGACAGGGGGCGCTGGGGCCAACGTCCTGACTTTC. This translates into CASSSWTGGAGANVLTF.

The V call is TRBV7-2, the J call TRBJ2-7; D gene unclear. V lost 5 bases and J 3 bases, leaving 11 bases between the germline ends. CDR1 is SGHTA, CDR2 FQGNSA, per germline. The CDR3 runs to 13 residues. CDR3 region: CASSRILRYEQYF. CDR3 DNA sequence: TGTGCCAGCAGCCGCATTCTCCGCTACGAGCAGTACTTC.

J is TRBJ2-7 and V is TRBV5-6; TRBD1 is a possible D gene (5 bases). V gave up 3 bases and J gave up 9 bases, with 19 bases separating them. The CDR3 extends over 14 amino acids. The germline CDR1 and CDR2 sequences are SGHDT and YYEEEE. This CDR3 is CASSWRQFQLVQYF. CDR3 sequence (DNA): TGTGCCAGCAGCTGGCGACAGTTTCAGTTGGTGCAGTACTTC.